What follows are 19 T cell receptor beta chains derived from one specimen sequenced in a study of CD8 T cells in ankylosing spondylitis. TCRdb fed the 5' RACE reads into MiXCR, producing one record per CDR3 protein. The sample carries under 850,000 distinct CDR3 sequences, 19% recorded once. No antigen has been identified for these receptors. The study, taken as a whole, reports: What appeared characteristic of ankylosing spondylitis blood was a TCR beta motif of under 10 highly homologous variants.

Input material: blood, either unsorted or a sorted T cell fraction (not recorded which). Receptors originate from a male donor with ankylosing spondylitis.

This chain connects TRBV6-1 to TRBJ1-1, with D possibly being TRBD1 (5 bases). V gave up 7 bases and J gave up 11 bases, with 17 bases separating them. The CDR3 sequence is 12 residues long. CDR1 is MNHNS and CDR2 is SASEGT in the germline V gene. This chain's CDR3 is CASISTGKVAFF. The DNA of the CDR3 is TGTGCCAGCATCTCAACAGGCAAGGTCGCTTTCTTT.

This clonotype was found a few times. The gene calls are TRBV6-5 and TRBJ1-3, with D hard to call. The CDR3 totals 14 residues. Trimming cost V 2 bases and J 2 bases, with 7 bases left between them. Germline V gene sequence: CDR1 MNHEY, CDR2 SVGAGI. CDR3: CASSYQATGNTIYF. CDR3 nucleotides: TGTGCCAGCAGTTACCAAGCGACTGGAAACACCATATATTTT.

This clonotype was found a few times. V is TRBV6-5 and J is TRBJ1-1, with a weak D call TRBD1 (5 bases). Trimming took off 2 bases at V and 11 bases at J, with 12 bases between the two ends. CDR1 and CDR2 from the germline V gene are MNHEY and SVGAGI. The CDR3 loop spans 12 amino acids. The CDR3 DNA follows: TGTGCCAGCAGTTACACGGGACCTCGGGCTTTCTTT. Its protein product is CASSYTGPRAFF.

This clonotype showed up many times. The chain uses TRBV7-8 and TRBJ1-1; 10 nucleotides line up with TRBD1. The germline V gene encodes CDR1 SGHVS and CDR2 FQNEAQ. CDR3 length equals 15 residues. The J segment lost 2 bases and the V segment lost 6 bases, leaving 6 bases of the junction unmatched. CDR3 in DNA: TGTGCCAGCAGTCCCCGACAGGGGGCAAACACTGAAGCTTTCTTT. This sequence encodes CASSPRQGANTEAFF.

This clonotype was detected only a few times. The CDR3 DNA reads as TGCGCCAGCAGCTTGGGCACTCGCCTGGGTGGCTACACCTTC. Encoded protein: CASSLGTRLGGYTF. The chain links TRBV5-1 to TRBJ1-2, with D uncertain. The germline gives CDR1 SGHRS, CDR2 YFSETQ. This CDR3 is 14 amino acids long. Trimming removed 0 bases at V and 7 bases at J, with 13 bases between.

This clonotype was seen a handful of times. The chain combines TRBV2 with TRBJ2-1; the match to TRBD1 covers 8 bases. V lost 3 bases and J lost 10; bases outside the gene matches: 5. Per the germline V gene, CDR1 is SNHLY and CDR2 is FYNNEI. This CDR3 contains 13 residues. The CDR3 is CASSERWDREQFF. CDR3 in DNA: TGTGCCAGCAGTGAGCGATGGGACAGGGAGCAGTTCTTC.

This clonotype was found once. The chain combines TRBV6-1 with TRBJ1-5; a possible D gene is TRBD1 (6 bases). V lost 6 bases, J lost 7 bases, and 19 bases lay in between. CDR1 is MNHNS and CDR2 is SASEGT in the germline V gene. This CDR3 spans 15 amino acids. CDR3 amino acids: CASSLKGGASQPQHF. The CDR3 DNA reads as TGTGCCAGCAGCCTCAAGGGGGGGGCATCCCAGCCCCAGCATTTT.

This clonotype was seen a handful of times. The V call is TRBV20-1, the J call TRBJ2-7; a possible D gene is TRBD2 (5 bases). V was pared by 6 bases and J by 0 bases, with 15 bases between. Germline assignment: CDR1 DFQATT and CDR2 SNEGSKA (reference sequence). The length of the CDR3 is 14 residues. This CDR3 reads CSAGIAGASYEQYF. CDR3 sequence (DNA): TGCAGTGCCGGCATCGCGGGTGCCTCCTACGAGCAGTACTTC.

This chain links TRBV2 with TRBJ2-3; D is unclear. Trimming removed 4 bases at V and 0 bases at J, with 14 bases between. The CDR3 is made up of 16 amino acids. Germline-derived CDR1 and CDR2 are SNHLY and FYNNEI. In DNA, the CDR3 is TGTGCCAGCAGTGCGGAGACATTATCTAGCACAGATACGCAGTATTTT. Its translation: CASSAETLSSTDTQYF.

This clonotype was seen more than once but under ten times. The chain combines TRBV20-1 with TRBJ2-1, with 9 bases that match TRBD2. Germline CDR1 DFQATT, CDR2 SNEGSKA (reference sequence). V lost 5 bases and J lost 0; bases outside the gene matches: 2. CDR3 length: 14 residues. CDR3 sequence: CSAASGISYNEQFF. The CDR3 DNA is TGCAGTGCTGCTAGCGGGATCTCCTACAATGAGCAGTTCTTC.

Details on this clonotype: A read error may produce the germline difference seen at one junction end. The genes are TRBV5-6 and TRBJ1-2, with 8 bases aligning to TRBD1. This CDR3 is 17 amino acids long. CDR1 is SGHDT and CDR2 is YYEEEE in the germline V gene. CDR3 nucleotide sequence: TGTGTCAGCAGCTTGTGGGGCAGGGGGCGTGCTGTCGATGGCTACACCTTC. It encodes CVSSLWGRGRAVDGYTF. Looking up the rest from reference TRBV5-6 and TRBJ1-2 gives the full variable domain: DAGVTQSPTHLIKTRGQQVTLRCSPKSGHDTVSWYQQALGQGPQFIFQYYEEEERQRGNFPDRFSGHQFPNYSSELNVNALLLGDSALYLCVSSLWGRGRAVDGYTFGSGTRLTVV.

The chain employs TRBV5-1 and TRBJ2-7; D remains ambiguous. This CDR3 has 13 amino acids. V was cut by 4 bases and J by 3 bases, with 11 bases left in between. Per the germline V gene, CDR1 is SGHRS and CDR2 is YFSETQ. CDR3: CASSPYPDYEQYF. The CDR3, as DNA: TGCGCCAGCAGCCCATATCCGGACTACGAGCAGTACTTC. The entire variable domain, with the rest obtained from reference TRBV5-1 and TRBJ2-7, is as follows: KAGVTQTPRYLIKTRGQQVTLSCSPISGHRSVSWYQQTPGQGLQFLFEYFSETQRNKGNFPGRFSGRQFSNSRSEMNVSTLELGDSALYLCASSPYPDYEQYFGPGTRLTVT.

This clonotype showed up just a few times. The V call is TRBV20-1, the J call TRBJ2-2, with D unclear. The CDR3 has 12 residues. The germline CDR1 and CDR2 sequences are DFQATT and SNEGSKA (reference sequence). V was clipped by 6 bases and J by 7 bases, with 12 bases between them. CDR3 nucleotides: TGCAGTGCCCTACCTGGAAGCGGGGAGCTGTTTTTT. The encoded protein is CSALPGSGELFF.

This chain connects TRBV28 to TRBJ2-7; TRBD1 matches 9 bases. Trimming removed 3 bases from V and 5 bases from J; junction bases left unmatched: 11. The CDR3 length is 16 residues. The germline CDR1 and CDR2 sequences are MDHEN and SYDVKM. In nucleotides, the CDR3 is TGTGCCAGCAGTTTGGGTACCGGGACAGGGTTTAACGAGCAGTACTTC. Its protein is CASSLGTGTGFNEQYF.

The V gene is TRBV7-9, the J gene TRBJ2-7; TRBD1 matches 7 bases. The germline CDR1 and CDR2 sequences are SEHNR and FQNEAQ (reference sequence). The CDR3 runs 15 residues. V shed 5 bases, J shed 6 bases, and the junction held 13 bases outside the gene matches. CDR3 protein: CASSQGGTALGEQYF. The CDR3 nucleotides are TGTGCCAGCAGCCAAGGGGGCACAGCGCTGGGCGAGCAGTACTTC.

The chain links TRBV5-1 to TRBJ2-7, with D tentatively TRBD1 (5 bases). Trimming took off 0 bases at V and 4 bases at J, with 11 bases between the two ends. CDR1 is SGHRS, CDR2 YFSETQ, per germline. The CDR3 is made up of 14 amino acids. The CDR3: CASSLEGKDYEQYF. As DNA, the CDR3 is TGCGCCAGCAGCTTGGAGGGGAAGGATTACGAGCAGTACTTC.

This chain links TRBV15 with TRBJ1-1; D possibly corresponds to TRBD1 (5 bases). This CDR3 spans 13 amino acids. CDR1 is LNHNV and CDR2 is YYDKDF in the germline V gene (reference sequence). V lost 2 bases to trimming and J lost 7 bases, with 11 bases between them. The chain's CDR3 is CATSRTGLSEAFF. CDR3 coding DNA: TGTGCCACCAGCAGAACGGGACTTAGTGAAGCTTTCTTT.

CDR3 coding DNA: TGCGCCAGCAGCCACGGGCGGGGCCAAGAGACCCAGTACTTC. It specifies CASSHGRGQETQYF. V is TRBV4-1 and J is TRBJ2-5; D is perhaps TRBD2 (6 bases). Trimming stripped 3 bases from V and 1 base from J, with 9 bases between. The CDR3 length is 14 residues. Germline V gene sequence: CDR1 MGHRA, CDR2 YSYEKL.

This clonotype was counted many times. V is TRBV18 and J is TRBJ2-2; no clear D. The V end lost 8 bases, the J end lost 2 bases, and 3 bases lay between the germline ends. Germline CDR1 reads KGHSH; CDR2 reads LQKENI. The CDR3 extends over 11 amino acids. The CDR3 DNA sequence: TGTGCCAGCAGCAACACCGGGGAGCTGTTTTTT. It specifies CASSNTGELFF. The complete variable domain, with remaining parts taken from reference TRBV18 and TRBJ2-2, reads NAGVMQNPRHLVRRRGQEARLRCSPMKGHSHVYWYRQLPEEGLKFMVYLQKENIIDESGMPKERFSAEFPKEGPSILRIQQVVRGDSAAYFCASSNTGELFFGEGSRLTVL.